The clone carrying this T cell receptor (beta chain) came up a few times. Its antigen is unidentified. TCRdb recomputed calls from the reads with MiXCR, one row per CDR3 protein. Counted here are some 280,000 distinct CDR3 sequences, roughly 15% occurring once; the ten biggest clones make up 8.5% to 9%. The data were taken from a study of T cell repertoires in cytomegalovirus infection. Study-level background: Signatures in public TCR beta sequences pointed to both CMV infection and matching HLA type. Overall study findings and caveats: The ex vivo response showed dominance by HLA-C-restricted CMV-specific TCR beta clonotypes.

This clonotype was sampled from a human donor in good health (CMV status not recorded). Some clones in this sample may be carry-over from other donors' samples. The sequencing input was PBMCs.

In DNA form, the CDR3 reads TGCAGCGTTGTATTAGCGGGCTCGAATTACAATGAGCAGTTCTTC. This codes for CSVVLAGSNYNEQFF. The J gene is TRBJ2-1, the V gene TRBV29-1, with 7 positions matching TRBD2. V trimming: 4 bases; J trimming: 4 bases; junction bases outside the gene matches: 10. CDR1 and CDR2 from the germline V gene are SQVTM and ANQGSEA. This CDR3 spans 15 amino acids.